The 20 T cell receptor beta chains below come from one sample, sequenced in a study of response to subunit inactivated influenza vaccine. TCRdb re-analysed the RT-PCR reads in MiXCR, keeping a single row per CDR3 protein. The data show a few hundred thousand distinct CDR3 sequences, about 10% seen once. Sample: PBMCs from blood, taken about 40 days after vaccination. The receptors come from a man in his fifties who received an inactivated influenza vaccine.

This clonotype was observed many times. This chain connects TRBV4-2 to TRBJ2-7; TRBD2 is a possible D gene (5 bases). Germline CDR1 is LGHNA and CDR2 is YNFKEQ. Trimming stripped 4 bases from V and 5 bases from J, with 9 bases between. The CDR3 sequence is 12 residues long. The CDR3 sequence: CASSRAGNEQYF. The CDR3 nucleotides are TGTGCCAGCAGCCGGGCCGGGAACGAGCAGTACTTC.

This clonotype was recorded many times. The chain combines TRBV7-8 with TRBJ2-1; 7 bases agree with TRBD2. Looked up from germline, CDR1 is SGHVS and CDR2 is FQNEAQ. This CDR3 spans 16 amino acids. V gave up 5 bases and J gave up 9 bases; unmatched junction bases: 16. The CDR3 loop reads CASSGYQPRGEGEQFF. CDR3 sequence (DNA): TGTGCCAGCAGCGGATACCAACCGAGAGGGGAGGGTGAGCAGTTCTTC.

This clonotype was counted only a few times. The V gene is TRBV5-6, the J gene TRBJ1-5; a weak D match, TRBD1 (5 bases). This CDR3 comprises 15 residues. Germline CDR1 and CDR2: SGHDT and YYEEEE. Trimming pared 0 bases from V and 2 bases from J, leaving 9 bases between. CDR3 sequence: CASSLGDGGNQPQHF. In DNA, the CDR3 is TGTGCCAGCAGCTTGGGGGACGGGGGCAATCAGCCCCAGCATTTT.

The chain has TRBV9 and TRBJ2-1; D not certain. CDR1 and CDR2 (germline): SGDLS, YYNGEE. Trimming took off 1 base at V and 8 bases at J, with 7 bases between the two ends. This CDR3 is built from 12 residues. In nucleotides, the CDR3 is TGTGCCAGCAGCGTACCACGCGATGAGCAGTTCTTC. Encoded protein: CASSVPRDEQFF.

This clonotype was seen more than once but under ten times. This chain joins TRBV6-6 and TRBJ1-4; possibly TRBD1 for D (5 bases). This CDR3 spans 13 amino acids. CDR1 and CDR2 (germline): MNHNY, SVGAGI (reference sequence). Trimming stripped 0 bases from V and 13 bases from J, with 12 bases between. The CDR3 DNA follows: TGTGCCAGCAGTTACTCTCCCCAGGGAGCACTGTTTTTT. This codes for CASSYSPQGALFF.

This chain joins TRBV5-1 and TRBJ1-3; D possibly corresponds to TRBD1 (6 bases). Looked up from germline, CDR1 is SGHRS and CDR2 is YFSETQ. V was trimmed by 4 bases and J by 1 base, leaving 15 bases between them. This CDR3 region has 16 residues. CDR3: CASSVSGEMSGNTIYF. DNA of the CDR3: TGCGCCAGCAGCGTATCAGGGGAGATGTCTGGAAACACCATATATTTT.

The chain carries TRBV12-3 or TRBV12-4 and TRBJ2-1; TRBD1 matches at 7 bases. This CDR3 has 15 amino acids. J was trimmed by 0 bases and V by 6 bases; bases with no gene match: 5. The CDR3 here is CASRPWDSSYNEQFF. The CDR3 region has the DNA TGTGCCAGCAGGCCATGGGACAGCTCCTACAATGAGCAGTTCTTC.

The table lists this clonotype with a few counts. The chain uses TRBV5-1 and TRBJ2-2, with 7 bases lining up with TRBD1. CDR1 and CDR2 from the germline V gene are SGHRS and YFSETQ. The CDR3 length is 15 residues. The V segment lost 4 bases and the J segment 3 bases; nucleotides outside the gene matches: 6. In nucleotides, the CDR3 is TGCGCCAGCAGCCCCAGACAGGGACACACCGGGGAGCTGTTTTTT. It codes for CASSPRQGHTGELFF.

The chain combines TRBV28 with TRBJ2-7, with 8 bases identical to TRBD2. The germline V gene has CDR1 MDHEN and CDR2 SYDVKM. The junction had 5 bases not matched to a gene; V was cut back by 2 bases and J by 2 bases. The CDR3 is 15 residues long. Written as DNA, the CDR3 is TGTGCCAGCAGTTTAAGTATAGCGGGAACCTACGAGCAGTACTTC. As protein: CASSLSIAGTYEQYF.

This rearrangement joins TRBV18 to TRBJ2-3; 7 nucleotides match TRBD2. V trimming: 0 bases; J trimming: 1 base; junction bases outside the gene matches: 10. Germline V gene lookup returns CDR1 KGHSH and CDR2 LQKENI. The CDR3 spans 18 residues. CDR3: CASSPPPWGGRGTDTQYF. The CDR3 nucleotides are TGTGCCAGCTCACCACCCCCGTGGGGGGGTAGAGGCACAGATACGCAGTATTTT.

This clonotype was recorded a few times. V is TRBV20-1 and J is TRBJ2-5; D call uncertain. V lost 1 base to trimming and J lost 5 bases, with 11 bases between them. The CDR3 is 13 residues long. Germline lookup yields CDR1 DFQATT and CDR2 SNEGSKA (reference sequence). In DNA form, the CDR3 reads TGCAGTGCTAGAGGACTCTCCCGGGAGACCCAGTACTTC. Protein sequence: CSARGLSRETQYF.

This clonotype was counted at least ten times. The chain has TRBV27 and TRBJ1-1; D is perhaps TRBD1 (5 bases). The germline CDR1 and CDR2 sequences are MNHEY and SMNVEV (reference sequence). Between the trimmed V and J ends, which lost 4 bases and 6 bases, there was a span of 15 bases. The CDR3 extends over 14 amino acids. The CDR3 region is CASSYTNGGAEAFF. DNA of the CDR3: TGTGCCAGCAGTTATACTAACGGGGGGGCTGAAGCTTTCTTT.

This clonotype turned up a few times. The CDR3, as DNA: TGCAGTGCTAGAGGGGGGACTAGCGGGCCTCGCACAGATACGCAGTATTTT. It specifies CSARGGTSGPRTDTQYF. The V and J genes are TRBV20-1 and TRBJ2-3; 12 positions match TRBD2. The length of the CDR3 is 17 residues. Germline V gene lookup returns CDR1 DFQATT and CDR2 SNEGSKA (reference sequence). The V segment lost 1 base and the J segment 1 base; nucleotides outside the gene matches: 6.

The chain couples TRBV10-3 to TRBJ2-7; TRBD1 agrees at 10 bases. CDR1 and CDR2 from the germline V gene are ENHRY and SYGVKD. The CDR3 totals 16 residues. V shed 6 bases and J 2 bases; nucleotides not matched to a gene: 10. This CDR3 is CAISIVPGQGTYEQYF. CDR3 sequence (DNA): TGTGCCATCAGCATCGTTCCGGGACAGGGGACCTACGAGCAGTACTTC.

The rearrangement joins TRBV29-1 to TRBJ2-7, with TRBD2 as a possible D gene (6 bases). Germline V gives CDR1 SQVTM, CDR2 ANQGSEA. The V and J ends lost 4 bases and 7 bases respectively, with 29 bases between them. CDR3 length: 17 residues. CDR3 residues: CSVGPKSGTSSAGEQYF. Written as DNA, the CDR3 is TGCAGCGTTGGTCCCAAATCCGGGACTTCCAGTGCCGGGGAGCAGTACTTC.

The chain carries TRBV21-1 and TRBJ2-7. TRBV21-1 is a known pseudogene. The CDR3 runs 15 residues. The CDR3 spells CASSNKVSSSYEQYF. The DNA for the CDR3 is TGTGCCAGCAGCAATAAGGTTTCGAGCTCCTACGAGCAGTACTTC.

This clonotype was observed many times. V usage is TRBV6-6 and J usage is TRBJ2-3; D not resolved. Germline V gene data show CDR1 as MNHNY and CDR2 as SVGAGI (reference sequence). V lost 7 bases to trimming and J lost 6 bases, with 8 bases between them. This CDR3 is 11 amino acids long. CDR3 nucleotide sequence: TGTGCCAGCACCCAGATGGATACGCAGTATTTT. It codes for CASTQMDTQYF.

This chain connects TRBV24-1 to TRBJ2-1; 7 nucleotides match TRBD1. The germline gives CDR1 KGHDR, CDR2 SFDVKD. This CDR3 has 16 residues. The V and J ends lost 7 bases and 4 bases, in that order; junction bases with no gene match: 12. CDR3: CATSPSRQGHYNEQFF. DNA for the CDR3: TGTGCCACCAGCCCGAGCCGACAGGGACATTACAATGAGCAGTTCTTC.

This clonotype has just a few counts. The chain couples TRBV19 to TRBJ1-1; D gene ambiguous. V was clipped by 1 base and J by 1 base, with 7 bases between them. This CDR3 comprises 14 residues. Germline CDR1 and CDR2: LNHDA and SQIVND (reference sequence). The CDR3 coding sequence is TGTGCCAGTAGTATAGTTGTAGGGAACACTGAAGCTTTCTTT. It translates to CASSIVVGNTEAFF.

Only a few counts were recorded for this clonotype. The V and J genes are TRBV24-1 and TRBJ2-7; weak D call: TRBD2 (5 bases). This CDR3 has 13 residues. The V end was cut by 3 bases, the J end by 6 bases, with 11 bases between. Germline V lookup: CDR1 KGHDR, CDR2 SFDVKD. The CDR3 DNA reads as TGTGCCACCAGTGATCCCGCTCGGGGCGAGCAGTACTTC. As protein: CATSDPARGEQYF.